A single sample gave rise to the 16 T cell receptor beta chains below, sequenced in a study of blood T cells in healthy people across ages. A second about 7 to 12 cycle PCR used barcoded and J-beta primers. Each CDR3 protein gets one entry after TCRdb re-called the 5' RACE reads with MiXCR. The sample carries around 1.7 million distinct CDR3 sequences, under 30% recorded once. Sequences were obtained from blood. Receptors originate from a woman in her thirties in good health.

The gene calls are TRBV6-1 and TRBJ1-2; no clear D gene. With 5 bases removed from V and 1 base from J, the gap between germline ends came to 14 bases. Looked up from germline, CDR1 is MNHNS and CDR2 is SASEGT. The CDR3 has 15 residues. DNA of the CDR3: TGTGCCAGCAGTCTAAGGGCGGATCTTAACTATGGCTACACCTTC. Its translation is CASSLRADLNYGYTF.

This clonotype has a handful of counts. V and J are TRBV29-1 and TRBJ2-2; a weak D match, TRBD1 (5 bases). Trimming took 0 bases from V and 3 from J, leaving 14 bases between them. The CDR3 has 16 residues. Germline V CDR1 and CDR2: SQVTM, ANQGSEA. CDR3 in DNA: TGCAGCGTTGAAGATAGGACCCAGGGTGACACCGGGGAGCTGTTTTTT. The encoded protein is CSVEDRTQGDTGELFF.

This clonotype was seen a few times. CDR3 coding DNA: TGTGCCTGGGGACGTGGGACTAGTCGGGAGACCCAGTACTTC. Translation gives CAWGRGTSRETQYF. The rearrangement uses TRBV30 and TRBJ2-5, with 8 bases fitting TRBD2. The ends lost 5 bases at V and 5 bases at J; junction bases unmatched: 10. In germline, CDR1 is GTSNPN, CDR2 SVGIG (reference sequence). The CDR3 covers 14 residues.

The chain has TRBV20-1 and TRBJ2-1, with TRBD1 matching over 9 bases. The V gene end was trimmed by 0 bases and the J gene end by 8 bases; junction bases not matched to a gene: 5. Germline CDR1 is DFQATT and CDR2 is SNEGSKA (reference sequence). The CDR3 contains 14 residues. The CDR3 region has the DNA TGCAGTGCTAGAGAGGACAGGGGAATGGATGAGCAGTTCTTC. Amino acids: CSAREDRGMDEQFF.

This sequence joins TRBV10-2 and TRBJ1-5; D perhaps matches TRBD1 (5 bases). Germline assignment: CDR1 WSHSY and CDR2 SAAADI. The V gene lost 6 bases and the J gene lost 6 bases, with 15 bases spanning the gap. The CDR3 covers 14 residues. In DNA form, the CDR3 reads TGCGCCAGCAGCTCGCAGGGCGGGAGTCAGCCCCAGCATTTT. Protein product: CASSSQGGSQPQHF.

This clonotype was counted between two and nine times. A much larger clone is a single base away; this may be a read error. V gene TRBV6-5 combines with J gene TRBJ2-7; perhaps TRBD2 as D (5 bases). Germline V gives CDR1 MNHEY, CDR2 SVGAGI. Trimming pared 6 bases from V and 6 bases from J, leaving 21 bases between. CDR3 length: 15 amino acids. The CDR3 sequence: CASSPWQRAGREQYF. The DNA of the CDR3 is TGTGCCAGCAGCCCATGGCAGAGGGCTGGGCGCGAGCAGTACTTC.

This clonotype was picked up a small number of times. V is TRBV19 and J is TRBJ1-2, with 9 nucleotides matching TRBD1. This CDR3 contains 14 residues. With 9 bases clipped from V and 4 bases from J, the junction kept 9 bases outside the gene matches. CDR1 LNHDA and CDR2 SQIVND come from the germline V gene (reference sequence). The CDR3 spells CASRGTGSAYGYTF. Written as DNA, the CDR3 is TGTGCCAGCCGCGGGACAGGGTCGGCCTATGGCTACACCTTC.

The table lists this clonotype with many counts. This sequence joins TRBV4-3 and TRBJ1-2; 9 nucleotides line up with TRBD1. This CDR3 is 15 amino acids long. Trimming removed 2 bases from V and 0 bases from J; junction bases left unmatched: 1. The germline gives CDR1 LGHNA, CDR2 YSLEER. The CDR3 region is CASSQRTGANYGYTF. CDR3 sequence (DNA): TGCGCCAGCAGCCAACGGACAGGGGCTAACTATGGCTACACCTTC.

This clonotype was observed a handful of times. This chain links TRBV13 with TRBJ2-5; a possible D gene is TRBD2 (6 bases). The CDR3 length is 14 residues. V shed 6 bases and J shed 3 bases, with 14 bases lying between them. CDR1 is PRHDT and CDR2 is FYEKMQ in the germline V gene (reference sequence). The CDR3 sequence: CASRTEGLEETQYF. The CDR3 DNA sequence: TGTGCCAGCAGGACGGAGGGATTAGAAGAGACCCAGTACTTC.

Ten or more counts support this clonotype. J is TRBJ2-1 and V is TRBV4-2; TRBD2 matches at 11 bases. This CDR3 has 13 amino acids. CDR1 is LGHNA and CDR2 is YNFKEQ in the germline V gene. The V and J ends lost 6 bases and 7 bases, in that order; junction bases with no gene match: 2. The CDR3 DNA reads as TGTGCCAGCAGTAGCGGGGGGGCGAATGAGCAGTTCTTC. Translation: CASSSGGANEQFF.

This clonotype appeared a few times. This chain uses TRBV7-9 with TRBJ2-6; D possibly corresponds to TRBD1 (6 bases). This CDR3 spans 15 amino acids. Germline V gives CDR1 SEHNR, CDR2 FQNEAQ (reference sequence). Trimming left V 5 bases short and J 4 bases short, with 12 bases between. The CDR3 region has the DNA TGTGCCAGCAGCACAACAGGGATGGGGGCCAACGTCCTGACTTTC. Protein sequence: CASSTTGMGANVLTF. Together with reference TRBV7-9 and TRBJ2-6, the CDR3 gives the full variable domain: DTGVSQNPRHKITKRGQNVTFRCDPISEHNRLYWYRQTLGQGPEFLTYFQNEAQLEKSRLLSDRFSAERPKGSFSTLEIQRTEQGDSAMYLCASSTTGMGANVLTFGAGSRLTVL.

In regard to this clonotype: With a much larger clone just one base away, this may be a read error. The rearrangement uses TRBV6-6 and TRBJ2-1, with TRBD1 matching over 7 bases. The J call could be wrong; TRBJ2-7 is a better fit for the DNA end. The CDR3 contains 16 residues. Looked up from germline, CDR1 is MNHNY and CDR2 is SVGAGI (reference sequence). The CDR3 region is CASSYSSPGGRNEQYF. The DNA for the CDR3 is TGTGCCAGCAGTTACTCGAGTCCAGGGGGTAGGAATGAGCAGTACTTC.

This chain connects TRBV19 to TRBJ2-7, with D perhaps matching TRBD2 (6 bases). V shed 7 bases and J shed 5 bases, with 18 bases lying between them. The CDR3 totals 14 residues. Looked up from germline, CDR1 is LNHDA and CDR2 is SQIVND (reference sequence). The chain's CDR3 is CASNRPGSPNEQYF. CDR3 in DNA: TGTGCCAGTAATCGTCCCGGGAGTCCCAACGAGCAGTACTTC.

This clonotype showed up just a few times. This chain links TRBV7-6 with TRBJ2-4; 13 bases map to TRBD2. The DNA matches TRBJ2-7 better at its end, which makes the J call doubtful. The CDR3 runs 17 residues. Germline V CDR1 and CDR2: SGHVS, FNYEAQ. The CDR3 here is CASSPYPLAGGPHEQYF. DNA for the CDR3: TGTGCCAGTAGCCCATATCCACTAGCGGGGGGGCCCCACGAGCAGTACTTC.

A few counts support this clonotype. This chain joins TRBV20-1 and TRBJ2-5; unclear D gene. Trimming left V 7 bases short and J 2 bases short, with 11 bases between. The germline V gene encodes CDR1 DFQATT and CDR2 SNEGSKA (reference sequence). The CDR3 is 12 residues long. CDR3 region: CSGANQQETQYF. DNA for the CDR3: TGCAGTGGGGCCAATCAACAAGAGACCCAGTACTTC.

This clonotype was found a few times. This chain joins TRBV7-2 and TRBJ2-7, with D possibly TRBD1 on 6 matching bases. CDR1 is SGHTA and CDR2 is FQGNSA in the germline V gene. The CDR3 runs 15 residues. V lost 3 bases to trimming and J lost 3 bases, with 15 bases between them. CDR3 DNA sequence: TGTGCCAGCAGCTTCCGAGGAGACAGGATCTACGAGCAGTACTTC. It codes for CASSFRGDRIYEQYF. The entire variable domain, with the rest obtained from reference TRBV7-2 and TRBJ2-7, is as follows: GAGVSQSPSNKVTEKGKDVELRCDPISGHTALYWYRQSLGQGLEFLIYFQGNSAPDKSGLPSDRFSAERTGGSVSTLTIQRTQQEDSAVYLCASSFRGDRIYEQYFGPGTRLTVT.